The rows below give T cell receptor beta chains drawn from one sample of a study of T-cell reconstitution after alpha-beta-depleted transplantation in children. In TCRdb, the PCR reads were re-called with MiXCR into one record per CDR3 protein. The sample contains nearly 200,000 distinct CDR3 sequences, 5% to 7.5% of which appear only once. The specimen comprised PBMCs, sampled before TCRalphabeta/CD19-depleted stem cell transplant. These receptors originate from a girl in the first two years of life with combined immunodeficiency, due to receive a stem cell transplant. CDR3s include the opening cysteine and the closing phenylalanine or tryptophan. D genes are given only for firm matches. Clone sizes are given selectively: once, few, many, or a class where the clone is expanded.

TRBV20-1	TRBJ1-6	TRBD1	many	TGCAGTGCCCAGACAGGGCGGTCCCTCCACTTT	CSAQTGRSLHF
TRBV29-1	TRBJ2-1	-	many	TGCAGCGTTGAATCCTACTCTGAACACAATGAGCAGTTCTTC	CSVESYSEHNEQFF
TRBV12-3/TRBV12-4	TRBJ2-1	TRBD2	-	TGTGCCAGCAGCAAACTAGCGGGGTCCCACAATGAGCAGTTCTTC	CASSKLAGSHNEQFF
TRBV9	TRBJ2-1	-	many	TGTGCCAGCAGTCCCGCGGGGCTCACCTACAATGAGCAGTTCTTC	CASSPAGLTYNEQFF
TRBV29-1	TRBJ2-2	-	many	TGCAGCGTTGGGCAGGAGAACACCGGGGAGCTGTTTTTT	CSVGQENTGELFF
TRBV4-2	TRBJ2-1	-	-	TGTGCCAGCACTGGGGGAAGCTCCTACAATGAGCAGTTCTTC	CASTGGSSYNEQFF
TRBV7-6	TRBJ2-5	-	many	TGTGCCAGCAGCTTAGGGACTGAAGAGACCCAGTACTTC	CASSLGTEETQYF
TRBV5-5	TRBJ1-2	-	many	TGTGCCAGCAGCTTGGCTCCCGGGACACCCTCTTATGGCTACACCTTC	CASSLAPGTPSYGYTF
TRBV12-3/TRBV12-4	TRBJ2-2	-	many	TGTGCCAGCTCCTTACAGGGTTACGCCGGGGAGCTGTTTTTT	CASSLQGYAGELFF
TRBV15	TRBJ1-5	-	many	TGTGCCACCAGCAGAGTGGTGCGACAGCGGACTCAGCCCCAGCATTTT	CATSRVVRQRTQPQHF
TRBV28	TRBJ2-3	TRBD1	many	TGTGCCAGCCACACCGGGACAGGGGCTACAGATACGCAGTATTTT	CASHTGTGATDTQYF
TRBV6-2/TRBV6-3	TRBJ2-1	TRBD2	many	TGTGCCAGCAGACGACTAGCGGGAGGGCCGGACAATGAGCAGTTCTTC	CASRRLAGGPDNEQFF
TRBV12-3/TRBV12-4	TRBJ1-1	-	few	TGTGCCAGCAGTTTTGGGGGGGGGAACACTGAAGCTTTCTTT	CASSFGGGNTEAFF
TRBV5-1	TRBJ2-7	TRBD2	many	TGCGCCAGCAGCTTGCCGGGACTAGCGGGGACCTACGAGCAGTACTTC	CASSLPGLAGTYEQYF
TRBV20-1	TRBJ2-5	-	many	TGCAGTGCTAGAGTTAGGGAACAGCGGAACCAAGAGACCCAGTACTTC	CSARVREQRNQETQYF
TRBV13	TRBJ1-2	TRBD1	few	TGTGCCAGCAGCAAGGACAGGGTAGATGTATTGGGCTACACCTTC	CASSKDRVDVLGYTF
TRBV5-1	TRBJ2-1	TRBD2	many	TGCGCCAGCAGCTTGGGGGCTAGCGGGAGCGTTCAGAATGAGCAGTTCTTC	CASSLGASGSVQNEQFF
TRBV4-3	TRBJ2-1	-	many	TGCGCCAGCAGCCAAGATAGACTCTCGAATGAGCAGTTCTTC	CASSQDRLSNEQFF
TRBV20-1	TRBJ2-7	-	many	TGCAGTGCTAGAGACGGCGGGAACAACGAGCAGTACTTC	CSARDGGNNEQYF
TRBV19	TRBJ1-1	-	-	TGTGCCAGTATTGGCAGGTACATGAACACTGAAGCTTTCTTT	CASIGRYMNTEAFF
TRBV3-1	TRBJ2-1	TRBD2	few	TGTGCCAGCAGCCAAGAGTTGAGGCTAGCGGGAGGGGGGGGCGACAATGAGCAGTTCTTC	CASSQELRLAGGGGDNEQFF
TRBV9	TRBJ2-1	-	-	TGTGCCAGCACCCCCCTGAGCTCCTACAATGAGCAGTTCTTC	CASTPLSSYNEQFF
TRBV6-2/TRBV6-3	TRBJ2-3	-	-	TGTGCCAGCAGTCGGATTCTCACAGATACGCAGTATTTT	CASSRILTDTQYF
TRBV6-5	TRBJ2-3	TRBD2	many	TGTGCCAGCAGTTACCGTGGCGCGGGGGGGACCACAGATACGCAGTATTTT	CASSYRGAGGTTDTQYF
TRBV9	TRBJ2-7	-	-	TGTGCCAGCAGCGTAGGAGAACTGCCTACCTACGAGCAGTACTTC	CASSVGELPTYEQYF
TRBV10-3	TRBJ2-7	-	many	TGTGCCATCAGTGAAGGGGAAGTCTACGAGCAGTACTTC	CAISEGEVYEQYF
TRBV29-1	TRBJ1-1	-	many	TGCAGCGTTGAAGGTAGCAGGTTGGGGGCTTTCTTT	CSVEGSRLGAFF
TRBV27	TRBJ2-1	-	many	TGTGCCACTGCCCGACTAAAAAATGAGCAGTTCTTC	CATARLKNEQFF
TRBV6-4	TRBJ2-1	TRBD2	many	TGTGCCAGCAGCCCACTAGCGGGAGTCCACAATGAGCAGTTCTTC	CASSPLAGVHNEQFF
TRBV20-1	TRBJ2-5	-	-	TGCAGTGCCCCGCTTGGATGGAGGCAAGAGACCCAGTACTTC	CSAPLGWRQETQYF
TRBV3-1	TRBJ2-7	TRBD1	few	TGTGCCAGCAGCCCCAGACAGGGGGGCTTGAACGAGCAGTACTTC	CASSPRQGGLNEQYF
TRBV5-1	TRBJ2-3	TRBD1	many	TGCGCCAGCAGCCCGGTCTGGCAAGGGGGCGCAGATACGCAGTATTTT	CASSPVWQGGADTQYF
TRBV7-9	TRBJ2-7	-	-	TGTGCCAGCAGCTCTCCCCCGGGGCTCGAGCAGTACTTC	CASSSPPGLEQYF
TRBV5-1	TRBJ2-1	-	many	TGCGCCAGCGCACTCTTCCCCATGTTTGAGCAGTTCTTC	CASALFPMFEQFF
TRBV20-1	TRBJ2-7	TRBD2	few	TGCAGTGCGCTCACTAGCGGGAGGTCTTTCTACGAGCAGTACTTC	CSALTSGRSFYEQYF
TRBV28	TRBJ2-3	-	many	TGTGCCAGCAGCTCCGCCGGCACAGATACGCAGTATTTT	CASSSAGTDTQYF
TRBV24-1	TRBJ2-5	-	-	TGTGCCACCAGTGACGCCACAGGGAGAGAGACCCAGTACTTC	CATSDATGRETQYF
TRBV7-3	TRBJ2-1	-	few	TGTGCCAGCAGCCCGAAAAAATATGAGACTAGGGGGAATGAGCAGTTCTTC	CASSPKKYETRGNEQFF
TRBV18	TRBJ1-3	-	few	TGTGCCAGCTCACCACCGCCAGTCTTTGGAAACACCATATATTTT	CASSPPPVFGNTIYF
TRBV12-3/TRBV12-4	TRBJ2-1	-	many	TGTGCCAGCAGACCAGAGGGCGGACGGGGCGAGCAGTTCTTC	CASRPEGGRGEQFF
TRBV29-1	TRBJ2-2	-	many	TGCAGCGTTGATGAGGATACCGGGGAGCTGTTTTTT	CSVDEDTGELFF
TRBV29-1	TRBJ2-7	-	many	TGCAGCGTTGGGGGGGCCTACGAGCAGTACTTC	CSVGGAYEQYF
TRBV20-1	TRBJ2-3	TRBD2	many	TGCAGTGCTTTTCGACTAGCCGGGAACACAGATACGCAGTATTTT	CSAFRLAGNTDTQYF
TRBV6-5	TRBJ2-5	TRBD1	many	TGTGCCAGCAGTTTACAGGGGCTTTGGGAGACCCAGTACTTC	CASSLQGLWETQYF
TRBV24-1	TRBJ2-1	-	many	TGTGCCACCAGTGATTTTGGAAGGACCCGGGGAGACAATGAGCAGTTCTTC	CATSDFGRTRGDNEQFF